These 17 T cell receptor beta chains were all obtained from the same sample, sequenced in a study of technical replicates of blood from several donors. Assay: immunoSEQ multiplex PCR; the TCRdb copy retains only in-frame clones and omits some. The data show over 50,000 clones, with around 86% seen just once and 4.5% to 5.5% held by the top ten. The sample taken for sequencing was PBMCs. Receptors were obtained from a human donor in good health. Some clones in this sample may be carry-over from other donors' samples.

This clone has a single count. At one end, the junction sequence differs from germline, possibly due to a read error. V and J are TRBV5-1 and TRBJ2-3, with D uncertain. The V gene's germline CDR1 is SGHRS and CDR2 YFSETQ. This CDR3 region has 14 residues. CDR3 amino acids: CASSLALSTDTQYF. For the CDR3, the DNA is TGTGCCAGCAGCTTGGCACTATCGACAGATACGCAGTATTTT.

The rearrangement uses TRBV7-2 and TRBJ1-3, with D possibly matching TRBD1 (5 bases). Germline CDR1 is SGHTA and CDR2 is FQGNSA. Trimming removed 1 base at V and 2 bases at J, with 12 bases between. The CDR3 contains 16 residues. CDR3 in DNA: TGTGCCAGCAGCTTAGGCGGCCGGGGGGCTGGAAACACCATATATTTT. This gives the protein CASSLGGRGAGNTIYF.

The rearrangement uses TRBV4-1 and TRBJ1-5; no reliable D call. Trimming removed 0 bases at V and 2 bases at J, with 17 bases between. This CDR3 is 18 amino acids long. Germline V lookup: CDR1 MGHRA, CDR2 YSYEKL. The CDR3 nucleotides read TGCGCCAGCAGCCAAGATCCAAGTGCGGGATCGGGCAATCAGCCCCAGCATTTT. It yields the protein CASSQDPSAGSGNQPQHF.

The chain combines TRBV7-2 with TRBJ1-1; D unclear. Trimming left V 6 bases short and J 3 bases short, with 17 bases between. This CDR3 region has 15 residues. Germline V lookup: CDR1 SGHTA, CDR2 FQGNSA. Written as DNA, the CDR3 is TGTGCCAGCAGTCGTACCCCCCTGCGAGACACTGAAGCTTTCTTT. It specifies CASSRTPLRDTEAFF.

This clone came up once. The rearrangement links TRBV5-6 to TRBJ2-5; possibly TRBD2 for D (5 bases). Trimming pared 4 bases from V and 4 bases from J, leaving 14 bases between. The CDR3 has 14 residues. Germline V gives CDR1 SGHDT, CDR2 YYEEEE. CDR3 nucleotide sequence: TGTGCCAGCAGCCTCCGGGGAGCCGCAGAGACCCAGTACTTC. It encodes CASSLRGAAETQYF.

The rearrangement joins TRBV9 to TRBJ1-2; D remains unclear. V dropped 3 bases and J dropped 6 bases, with 18 bases sitting between them. CDR3 length: 15 amino acids. CDR1 is SGDLS, CDR2 YYNGEE, per germline. Here the CDR3 reads CASSGALPRPHGYTF. The CDR3 DNA follows: TGTGCCAGCAGCGGGGCGCTCCCACGACCTCATGGCTACACCTTC.

The genes are TRBV10-3 and TRBJ2-7, with a tentative D call TRBD1 (5 bases). Germline V lookup: CDR1 ENHRY, CDR2 SYGVKD. CDR3 length equals 12 residues. Trimming cost V 5 bases and J 4 bases, with 9 bases left between them. This chain's CDR3 is CAISKDRYEQYF. CDR3 in DNA: TGTGCCATCAGTAAAGACAGATACGAGCAGTACTTC.

This chain links TRBV29-1 with TRBJ1-2; 8 positions match TRBD1. The CDR3 runs 12 residues. The germline gives CDR1 SQVTM, CDR2 ANQGSEA. The J segment lost 6 bases and the V segment lost 8 bases, leaving 8 bases of the junction unmatched. Here the CDR3 reads CSFRQGMDGYTF. CDR3 in DNA: TGCAGCTTTAGACAGGGGATGGATGGCTACACCTTC.

The sample holds one count of this clone. The chain carries TRBV29-1 and TRBJ1-2; 9 bases line up with TRBD1. Trimming at V came to 3 bases and at J to 1 base, leaving 9 bases not matched to a gene. CDR1 is SQVTM, CDR2 ANQGSEA, per germline. This CDR3 region has 16 residues. CDR3 in amino acids: CSVEWGQGPINYGYTF. The CDR3 coding sequence is TGCAGCGTTGAGTGGGGACAGGGACCTATTAACTATGGCTACACCTTC.

Written as DNA, the CDR3 is TGTGCCAGCAGCGTAGCAAGCGGGGGAGGGAATGAGCAGTTCTTC. This encodes CASSVASGGGNEQFF. V usage is TRBV9 and J usage is TRBJ2-1; 8 bases fit TRBD2. Germline trimming cut 0 bases from V and 7 bases from J; bases unmatched to any gene: 6. This CDR3 has 15 residues. The germline V gene encodes CDR1 SGDLS and CDR2 YYNGEE. Full variable domain (missing parts from reference TRBV9 and TRBJ2-1): DSGVTQTPKHLITATGQRVTLRCSPRSGDLSVYWYQQSLDQGLQFLIQYYNGEERAKGNILERFSAQQFPDLHSELNLSSLELGDSALYFCASSVASGGGNEQFFGPGTRLTVL.

This chain uses TRBV29-1 with TRBJ1-2, with D hard to call. The CDR3 covers 12 residues. The germline gives CDR1 SQVTM, CDR2 ANQGSEA. V lost 3 bases and J 8 bases, leaving 13 bases between the germline ends. The CDR3 protein is CSVDSARVGYTF. The CDR3 DNA reads as TGCAGCGTTGATTCCGCCCGCGTAGGCTACACCTTC.

This chain uses TRBV9 with TRBJ1-6, with a tentative D call TRBD1 (6 bases). The CDR3 contains 12 residues. V dropped 3 bases and J dropped 9 bases, with 7 bases sitting between them. Per germline, CDR1 SGDLS and CDR2 YYNGEE. The CDR3 is CASSADSSPLHF. CDR3 sequence (DNA): TGTGCCAGCAGCGCGGACAGTTCACCCCTCCACTTT.

The chain links TRBV30 to TRBJ2-7, with 7 bases matching TRBD2. The germline gives CDR1 GTSNPN, CDR2 SVGIG (reference sequence). V lost 4 bases and J lost 1; bases outside the gene matches: 10. The CDR3 covers 15 residues. CDR3 in amino acids: CAWTPGGSGSYEQYF. CDR3 coding DNA: TGTGCCTGGACCCCCGGGGGGAGTGGGTCCTACGAGCAGTACTTC.

This rearrangement joins TRBV9 to TRBJ1-4; 10 nucleotides agree with TRBD1. The CDR3 has 15 residues. V was clipped by 2 bases and J by 7 bases; unmatched bases: 5. Germline-derived CDR1 and CDR2 are SGDLS and YYNGEE. CDR3 sequence (DNA): TGTGCCAGCAGCGTGGGACAGGGGTCTGGTGAAAAACTGTTTTTT. Protein: CASSVGQGSGEKLFF.

The V call is TRBV6-5, the J call TRBJ2-3; no firm D call. The CDR3 spans 14 residues. CDR1 is MNHEY and CDR2 is SVGAGI in the germline V gene. V was trimmed by 0 bases and J by 0 bases, leaving 4 bases between them. The CDR3 sequence: CASSYSESTDTQYF. CDR3 bases: TGTGCCAGCAGTTACTCAGAGAGCACAGATACGCAGTATTTT.

The chain has TRBV7-9 and TRBJ1-2, with D uncertain. CDR1 SEHNR and CDR2 FQNEAQ come from the germline V gene (reference sequence). V was cut by 2 bases and J by 8 bases, with 6 bases left in between. The CDR3 is made up of 11 amino acids. CDR3 protein: CASSLQLGYTF. In DNA, the CDR3 is TGTGCCAGCAGCTTACAGTTGGGCTACACCTTC. Drawing the rest from reference TRBV7-9 and TRBJ1-2, the complete variable domain is DTGVSQNPRHKITKRGQNVTFRCDPISEHNRLYWYRQTLGQGPEFLTYFQNEAQLEKSRLLSDRFSAERPKGSFSTLEIQRTEQGDSAMYLCASSLQLGYTFGSGTRLTVV.

The rearrangement links TRBV27 to TRBJ2-7; 11 positions agree with TRBD1. With 4 bases clipped from V and 7 bases from J, the junction kept 12 bases outside the gene matches. CDR3 size: 16 residues. CDR1 is MNHEY and CDR2 is SMNVEV in the germline V gene (reference sequence). The CDR3, as DNA: TGTGCCAGCAGTTCCGTCTTCGGACAGGGGGCTTGGGAGCAGTACTTC. This gives the protein CASSSVFGQGAWEQYF.